The sequence of this T cell receptor beta chain was determined in a study of OX40 agonist ivuxolimab in advanced cancers. Overall study context: Dose-escalation subjects each had hepatocellular carcinoma, melanoma, renal cell or head and neck cancer. Partial responses were achieved by three patients, one with hepatocellular carcinoma and two with cutaneous melanoma. Study outcomes and limitations: It was not determined which antigens were specifically recognized by the peripheral T cells that had undergone clonal expansion.

The CDR3 runs 15 residues. Trimming cost V 4 bases and J 0 bases, with 10 bases left between them. Germline V gene data show CDR1 as LNHDA and CDR2 as SQIVND (reference sequence). Only in-frame clones appear in the TCRdb table, and some are missing; sequencing was by immunoSEQ multiplex PCR. The repertoire holds about 32,000 clones, with 80% to 85% as singletons. Points on this clone: Its specificity is not known.

The TCR sequence derives from an adult with an advanced solid tumor such as melanoma, head and neck, liver or kidney cancer. This chain joins TRBV19 and TRBJ1-5, with a weak D call TRBD1 (6 bases). Sequencing was performed on CD4+ or CD8+ T cells sorted from blood, taken in a trial of the OX40 agonist ivuxolimab. The CDR3 DNA reads as TGTGCCAGTAGTACAGGGGACCATAGCAATCAGCCCCAGCATTTT. Amino acids: CASSTGDHSNQPQHF.